These T cell receptor beta chains were read from a single sample in a study of blood T cell repertoires in COVID-19. Data came from immunoSEQ multiplex PCR; TCRdb stores just in-frame clones and leaves some out. The sample has some 170,000 clones; roughly 84% are singletons. The sample taken for sequencing was peripheral blood. The origin of the receptors is a woman over 75 with active or convalescent COVID-19. Both conserved end residues are part of each CDR3. Each record gives: CDR3 protein, CDR3 DNA, V gene, J gene, D gene, clone size. A D gene is named only where the DNA matches it firmly. The size of a clone is reported for some rows only, either as once, few or many, or as a class for expanded clones.

CAIRDLDRTNTEAFF	TGTGCCATCAGGGATCTAGACAGGACTAACACTGAAGCTTTCTTT	TRBV10-3	TRBJ1-1	NA	NA
CASTRRGGRTEAFF	TGTGCCAGCACTCGGAGGGGTGGGAGGACTGAAGCTTTCTTT	TRBV6-5	TRBJ1-1	NA	NA
CASSSGLLGNQPQHF	TGTGCCAGCAGTTCAGGACTCCTTGGCAATCAGCCCCAGCATTTT	TRBV28	TRBJ1-5	NA	NA
CASSKAGGQINEKLFF	TGTGCCAGCAGCAAAGCCGGTGGACAGATTAATGAAAAACTGTTTTTT	TRBV21-1	TRBJ1-4	NA	once
CASSKLGQPQHF	TGTGCCAGCAGCAAACTCGGTCAGCCCCAGCATTTT	TRBV21-1	TRBJ1-5	NA	NA
CSVQTANTGELFF	TGCAGCGTTCAGACAGCGAACACCGGGGAGCTGTTTTTT	TRBV29-1	TRBJ2-2	NA	NA
CAWRGTVLHTQYF	TGTGCCTGGAGAGGGACAGTTCTTCATACGCAGTATTTT	TRBV30	TRBJ2-3	TRBD1	once
CASSVGRQGAGELFF	TGTGCCAGCAGCGTAGGGCGTCAGGGGGCCGGGGAGCTGTTTTTT	TRBV9	TRBJ2-2	TRBD1	NA
CASSSTSGTARSGNTIYF	TGTGCCAGCAGCTCTACCTCCGGGACAGCCCGCTCTGGAAACACCATATATTTT	TRBV7-9	TRBJ1-3	TRBD1	NA
CASNVEGSFGYTF	TGTGCCAGCAACGTGGAGGGTTCGTTTGGCTACACCTTC	TRBV7-9	TRBJ1-2	NA	NA
CASSFKTDYGYTF	TGTGCCAGTTCTTTTAAGACAGACTATGGCTACACCTTC	TRBV19	TRBJ1-2	NA	NA
CASSLATGGGGYNEQFF	TGCGCCAGCAGCTTGGCCACTGGTGGTGGAGGCTACAATGAGCAGTTCTTC	TRBV5-1	TRBJ2-1	NA	NA
CASSLSRGSGELFF	TGTGCCAGCTCTCTCTCCAGGGGATCCGGGGAGCTGTTTTTT	TRBV18	TRBJ2-2	NA	NA
CASSPNKRGASTDTQYF	TGTGCCAGCTCACCAAATAAGCGGGGGGCCAGCACAGATACGCAGTATTTT	TRBV18	TRBJ2-3	TRBD2	NA
CASSQEPPSGVGTDTQYF	TGCGCCAGCAGCCAAGAACCGCCAAGCGGGGTGGGCACAGATACGCAGTATTTT	TRBV4-3	TRBJ2-3	TRBD2	NA
CAWRAGLAVSSYNEQFF	TGTGCCTGGCGCGCAGGACTAGCGGTGAGCTCCTACAATGAGCAGTTCTTC	TRBV30	TRBJ2-1	TRBD2	NA
CAISETGTAWNTGELFF	TGTGCCATCAGTGAGACTGGGACAGCCTGGAACACCGGGGAGCTGTTTTTT	TRBV10-3	TRBJ2-2	TRBD1	NA
CASSPGANTEAFF	TGCGCCAGCAGCCCAGGGGCGAACACTGAAGCTTTCTTT	TRBV5-1	TRBJ1-1	NA	NA
CASSVGTGGTGELFF	TGTGCCAGCAGCGTGGGGACAGGAGGCACCGGGGAGCTGTTTTTT	TRBV9	TRBJ2-2	TRBD1	NA
CATSRGPQETQYF	TGTGCCACCAGCAGGGGGCCCCAAGAGACCCAGTACTTC	TRBV24-1	TRBJ2-5	TRBD1	NA
CASSISGLYNEQFF	TGTGCCAGTAGTATTAGCGGGTTGTACAATGAGCAGTTCTTC	TRBV19	TRBJ2-1	TRBD2	NA
CASSVAGGLTGELFF	TGTGCCAGCAGCGTAGCGGGGGGGCTCACCGGGGAGCTGTTTTTT	TRBV9	TRBJ2-2	TRBD2	NA
CASSATGSGNTIYF	TGTGCCAGTAGCGCAACAGGGTCCGGAAACACCATATATTTT	TRBV19	TRBJ1-3	NA	NA
CASSSSPGSQPGYTF	TGTGCCAGCAGCTCCAGTCCGGGATCCCAACCTGGCTACACCTTC	TRBV6-2/TRBV6-3	TRBJ1-2	NA	few
CASSQRTNNEQFF	TGTGCCAGCAGCCAAAGGACAAACAATGAGCAGTTCTTC	TRBV3-1/TRBV3-2	TRBJ2-1	NA	NA
CAIRMTGGATDTQYF	TGTGCCATCAGGATGACAGGGGGCGCGACAGATACGCAGTATTTT	TRBV10-3	TRBJ2-3	TRBD1	once
CASSPTSGVTGETQYF	TGCGCCAGCAGTCCGACTAGCGGGGTCACAGGGGAGACCCAGTACTTC	TRBV10-1	TRBJ2-5	TRBD2	NA
CASTLPGAGNTIYF	TGTGCCAGCACCCTCCCGGGGGCTGGAAACACCATATATTTT	TRBV5-6	TRBJ1-3	NA	once
CASSSGLAGGIQETQYF	TGTGCCAGCAGCTCGGGACTAGCGGGGGGGATCCAAGAGACCCAGTACTTC	TRBV7-2	TRBJ2-5	TRBD2	NA
CASGTGQTPWEQFF	TGTGCCAGTGGAACGGGACAAACTCCTTGGGAGCAGTTCTTC	TRBV19	TRBJ2-1	NA	NA
CASSLPDRVFNQPQHF	TGTGCCAGTAGTCTTCCCGACAGGGTCTTCAATCAGCCCCAGCATTTT	TRBV19	TRBJ1-5	TRBD1	NA
CASSSPPSSGTLPNEQYF	TGTGCCAGCAGCTCCCCGCCTTCCTCCGGGACACTTCCTAACGAGCAGTACTTC	TRBV7-9	TRBJ2-7	NA	NA
CAISDPVSGFSGNTIYF	TGTGCCATCAGTGATCCCGTATCGGGATTCTCTGGAAACACCATATATTTT	TRBV10-3	TRBJ1-3	NA	NA
CASRPPGTGFETQYF	TGTGCCAGCAGACCTCCCGGGACAGGGTTTGAGACCCAGTACTTC	TRBV27	TRBJ2-5	TRBD1	NA
CASSSASFSYNEQFF	TGCGCCAGCAGCTCGGCTAGCTTCTCCTACAATGAGCAGTTCTTC	TRBV5-1	TRBJ2-1	NA	NA
CASSSQGDTGEAFF	TGTGCCAGCAGTTCCCAGGGCGACACCGGGGAAGCTTTCTTT	TRBV6-5	TRBJ1-1	NA	NA
CASNSGGGVEAFF	TGTGCCAGCAACTCAGGGGGAGGCGTTGAAGCTTTCTTT	TRBV2	TRBJ1-1	TRBD1	NA
CASSPPLALPLEQYF	TGTGCCAGCTCACCACCTTTAGCCTTACCCCTCGAGCAGTACTTC	TRBV18	TRBJ2-7	NA	NA
CASSQDMGGVYEQYF	TGCGCCAGCAGCCAAGATATGGGGGGGGTCTATGAGCAGTACTTC	TRBV4-3	TRBJ2-7	TRBD2	NA
CASSLDQIGNEKLFF	TGTGCCAGCAGCTTAGACCAGATTGGCAATGAAAAACTGTTTTTT	TRBV7-9	TRBJ1-4	NA	NA
CASGFSPETQYF	TGTGCTAGTGGTTTCTCTCCAGAGACCCAGTACTTC	TRBV12-5	TRBJ2-5	NA	NA